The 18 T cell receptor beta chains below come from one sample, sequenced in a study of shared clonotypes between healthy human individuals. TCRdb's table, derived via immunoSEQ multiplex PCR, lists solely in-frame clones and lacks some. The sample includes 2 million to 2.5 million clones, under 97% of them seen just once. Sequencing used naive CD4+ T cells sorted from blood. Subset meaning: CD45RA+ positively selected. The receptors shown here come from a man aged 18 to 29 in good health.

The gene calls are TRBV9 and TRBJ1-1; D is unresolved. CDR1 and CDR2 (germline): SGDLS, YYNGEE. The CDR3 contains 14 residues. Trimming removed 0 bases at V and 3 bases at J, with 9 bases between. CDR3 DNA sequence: TGTGCCAGCAGCGTAGGTGGTGCGGACACTGAAGCTTTCTTT. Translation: CASSVGGADTEAFF.

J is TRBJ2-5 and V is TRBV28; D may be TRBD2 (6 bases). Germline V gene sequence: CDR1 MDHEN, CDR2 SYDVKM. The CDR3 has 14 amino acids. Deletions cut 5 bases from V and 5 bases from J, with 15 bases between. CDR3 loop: CASSRGFESETQYF. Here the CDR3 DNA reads TGTGCCAGCAGTCGGGGGTTCGAGTCGGAGACCCAGTACTTC.

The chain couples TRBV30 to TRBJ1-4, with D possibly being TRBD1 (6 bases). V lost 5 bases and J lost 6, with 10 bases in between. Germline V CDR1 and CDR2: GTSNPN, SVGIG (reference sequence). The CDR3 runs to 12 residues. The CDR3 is CAWSGGDEKLFF. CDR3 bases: TGTGCCTGGTCCGGGGGCGATGAAAAACTGTTTTTT.

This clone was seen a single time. CDR3 loop: CSVLQDGGSGYTF. The CDR3 DNA reads TGCAGCGTTCTCCAAGACGGGGGAAGTGGCTACACCTTC. The V gene is TRBV29-1, the J gene TRBJ1-2; possible D gene TRBD1, 5 bases. This CDR3 comprises 13 residues. Germline lookup yields CDR1 SQVTM and CDR2 ANQGSEA. The V end lost 5 bases, the J end lost 7 bases, and 17 bases lay between the germline ends.

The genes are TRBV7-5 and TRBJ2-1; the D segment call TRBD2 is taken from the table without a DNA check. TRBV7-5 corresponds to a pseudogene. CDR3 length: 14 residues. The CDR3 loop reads CARSIREREGEQFF. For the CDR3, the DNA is TGTGCCAGAAGCATTCGTGAGCGGGAAGGTGAGCAGTTCTTC.

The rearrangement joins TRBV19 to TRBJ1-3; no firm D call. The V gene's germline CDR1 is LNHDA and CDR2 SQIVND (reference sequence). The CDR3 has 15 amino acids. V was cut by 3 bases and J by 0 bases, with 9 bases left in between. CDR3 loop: CASSIAGLSGNTIYF. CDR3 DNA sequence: TGTGCCAGTAGTATCGCCGGGCTCTCTGGAAACACCATATATTTT.

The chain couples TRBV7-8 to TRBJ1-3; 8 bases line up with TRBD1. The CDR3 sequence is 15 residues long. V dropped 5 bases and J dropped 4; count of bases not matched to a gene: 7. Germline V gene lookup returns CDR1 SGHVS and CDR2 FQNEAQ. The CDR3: CASSPDRGWGNTIYF. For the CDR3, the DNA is TGTGCCAGCAGCCCAGACAGGGGTTGGGGAAACACCATATATTTT.

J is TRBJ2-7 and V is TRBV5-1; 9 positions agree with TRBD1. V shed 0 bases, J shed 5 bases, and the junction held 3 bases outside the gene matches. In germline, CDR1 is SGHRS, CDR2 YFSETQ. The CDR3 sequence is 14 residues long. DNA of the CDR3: TGCGCCAGCAGCTTGGCGAGACAGGGGGACGAGCAGTACTTC. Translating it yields CASSLARQGDEQYF.

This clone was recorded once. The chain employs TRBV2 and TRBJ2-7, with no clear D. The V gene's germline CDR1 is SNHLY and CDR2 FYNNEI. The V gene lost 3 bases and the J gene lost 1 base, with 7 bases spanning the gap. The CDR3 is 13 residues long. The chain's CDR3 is CASSDSLSYEQYF. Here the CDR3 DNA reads TGTGCCAGCAGTGACAGCCTTTCCTACGAGCAGTACTTC.

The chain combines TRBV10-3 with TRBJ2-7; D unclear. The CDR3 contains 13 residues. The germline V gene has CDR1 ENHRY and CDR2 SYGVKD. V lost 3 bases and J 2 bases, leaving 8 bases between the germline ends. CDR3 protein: CAISDGLTYEQYF. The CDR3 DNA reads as TGTGCCATCAGTGATGGCCTTACCTACGAGCAGTACTTC.

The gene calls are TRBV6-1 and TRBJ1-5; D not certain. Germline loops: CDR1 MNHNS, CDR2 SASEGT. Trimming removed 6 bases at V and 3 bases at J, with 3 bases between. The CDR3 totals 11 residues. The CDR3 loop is CASSHNQPQHF. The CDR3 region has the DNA TGTGCCAGCAGCCACAATCAGCCCCAGCATTTT.

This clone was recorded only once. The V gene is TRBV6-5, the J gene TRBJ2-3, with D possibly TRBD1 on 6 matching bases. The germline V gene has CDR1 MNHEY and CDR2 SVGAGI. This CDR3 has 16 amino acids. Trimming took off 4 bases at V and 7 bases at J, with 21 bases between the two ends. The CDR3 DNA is TGTGCCAGCAGTTCACAGGGCCCTGGGAGTATTCATACGCAGTATTTT. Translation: CASSSQGPGSIHTQYF.

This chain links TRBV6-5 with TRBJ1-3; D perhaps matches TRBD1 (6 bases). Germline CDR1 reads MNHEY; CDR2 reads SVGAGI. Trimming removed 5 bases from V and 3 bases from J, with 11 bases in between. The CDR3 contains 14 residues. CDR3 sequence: CASSPGVGGNTIYF. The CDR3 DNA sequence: TGTGCCAGCAGTCCAGGGGTGGGTGGAAACACCATATATTTT.

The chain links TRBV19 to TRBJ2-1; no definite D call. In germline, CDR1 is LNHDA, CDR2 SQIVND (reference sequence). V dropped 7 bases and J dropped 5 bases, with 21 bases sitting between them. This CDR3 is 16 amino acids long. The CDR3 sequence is CASKSKLVSRNNEQFF. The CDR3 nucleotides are TGTGCCAGTAAGAGCAAACTCGTTTCGCGGAACAATGAGCAGTTCTTC.

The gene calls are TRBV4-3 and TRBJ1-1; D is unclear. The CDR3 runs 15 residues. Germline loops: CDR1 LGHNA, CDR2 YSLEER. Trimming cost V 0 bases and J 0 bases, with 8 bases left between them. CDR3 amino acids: CASSQEPHLNTEAFF. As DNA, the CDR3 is TGCGCCAGCAGCCAAGAACCCCATCTGAACACTGAAGCTTTCTTT.

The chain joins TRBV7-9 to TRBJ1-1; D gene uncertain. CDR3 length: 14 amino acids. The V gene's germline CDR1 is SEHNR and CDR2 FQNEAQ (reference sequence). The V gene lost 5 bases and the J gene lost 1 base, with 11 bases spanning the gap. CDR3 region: CASSLHTGNTEAFF. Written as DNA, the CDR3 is TGTGCCAGCAGCCTACATACGGGGAACACTGAAGCTTTCTTT. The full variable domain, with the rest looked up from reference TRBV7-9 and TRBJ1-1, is DTGVSQNPRHKITKRGQNVTFRCDPISEHNRLYWYRQTLGQGPEFLTYFQNEAQLEKSRLLSDRFSAERPKGSFSTLEIQRTEQGDSAMYLCASSLHTGNTEAFFGQGTRLTVV.

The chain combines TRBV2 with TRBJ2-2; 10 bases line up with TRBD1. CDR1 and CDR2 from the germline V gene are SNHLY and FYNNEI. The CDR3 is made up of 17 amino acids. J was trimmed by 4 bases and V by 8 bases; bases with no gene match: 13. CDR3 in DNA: TGTGCCAGCTACCTACAGTACGGACAGGGGGGCACCGGGGAGCTGTTTTTT. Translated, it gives CASYLQYGQGGTGELFF.

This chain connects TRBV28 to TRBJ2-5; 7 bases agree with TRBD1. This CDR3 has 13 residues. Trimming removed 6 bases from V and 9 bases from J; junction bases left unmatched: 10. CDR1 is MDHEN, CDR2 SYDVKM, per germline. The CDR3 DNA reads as TGTGCCAGCAGCCCACCCGTAACAGGGGCCCAGTACTTC. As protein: CASSPPVTGAQYF.